This entry describes one T cell receptor beta chain. Its target is not known. This entry is derived from a study of cytomegalovirus exposure and HLA in healthy donors. Findings and limits, study-wide: In a later analysis, HLA-associated beta chains showed higher expansion and lower generation probabilities than comparable chains. It has been reported that TCR beta sequences accurately predicted the HLA-A and HLA-B alleles of most subjects.

Germline V gene lookup returns CDR1 SGDLS and CDR2 YYNGEE. The CDR3 is made up of 17 amino acids. V was clipped by 0 bases and J by 4 bases; unmatched bases: 11. Each donor was healthy, and each was a bone marrow donor. At the time of sampling, donors were nominally healthy, though unrecorded immune exposures were likely. 60 Vbeta and 13 Jbeta primers were used in PCR. Clones were sequenced by immunoSEQ multiplex PCR, and TCRdb holds only the in-frame ones, with some missing. The repertoire consists of 150,000 to 200,000 clones, with approximately 78% occurring once and the leading ten covering about 2.1%.

The sequence derives from a woman aged 18-30 years in good health and CMV-seronegative. The V and J genes are TRBV9 and TRBJ1-2, with 8 bases matching TRBD1. Material: PBMCs. Here the CDR3 reads CASSVEIGGTGSYGYTF. The CDR3 DNA sequence: TGTGCCAGCAGCGTAGAAATAGGGGGGACAGGAAGCTATGGCTACACCTTC.